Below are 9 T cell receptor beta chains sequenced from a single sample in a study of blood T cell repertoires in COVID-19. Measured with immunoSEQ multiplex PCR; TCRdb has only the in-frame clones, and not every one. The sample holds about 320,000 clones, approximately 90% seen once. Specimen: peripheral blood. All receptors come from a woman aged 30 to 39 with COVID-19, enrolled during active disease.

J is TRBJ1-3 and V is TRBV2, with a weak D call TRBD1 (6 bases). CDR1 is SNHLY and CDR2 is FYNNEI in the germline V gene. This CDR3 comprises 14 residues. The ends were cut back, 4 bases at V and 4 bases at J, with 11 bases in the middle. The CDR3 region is CASSGEGVGNTIYF. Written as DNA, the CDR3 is TGTGCCAGCAGTGGGGAGGGGGTCGGAAACACCATATATTTT.

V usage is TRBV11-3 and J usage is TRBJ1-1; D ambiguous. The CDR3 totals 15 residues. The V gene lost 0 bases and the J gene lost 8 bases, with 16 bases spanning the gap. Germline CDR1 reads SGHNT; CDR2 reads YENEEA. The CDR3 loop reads CASSLDLAAPREAFF. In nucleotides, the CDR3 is TGTGCCAGCAGCTTAGATCTAGCGGCGCCCAGAGAAGCTTTCTTT.

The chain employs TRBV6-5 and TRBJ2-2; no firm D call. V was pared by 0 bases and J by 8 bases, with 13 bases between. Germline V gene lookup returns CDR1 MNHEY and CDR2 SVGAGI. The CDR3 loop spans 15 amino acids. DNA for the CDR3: TGTGCCAGCAGTTACTCGAAAGCGACCCTGGGGGAGCTGTTTTTT. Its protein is CASSYSKATLGELFF.

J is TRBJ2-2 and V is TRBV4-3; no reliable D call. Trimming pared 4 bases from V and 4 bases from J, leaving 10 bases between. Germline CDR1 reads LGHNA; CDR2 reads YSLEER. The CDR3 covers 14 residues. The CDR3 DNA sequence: TGCGCCAGCAGCCTTATCTCAGGCACCGGGGAGCTGTTTTTT. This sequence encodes CASSLISGTGELFF.

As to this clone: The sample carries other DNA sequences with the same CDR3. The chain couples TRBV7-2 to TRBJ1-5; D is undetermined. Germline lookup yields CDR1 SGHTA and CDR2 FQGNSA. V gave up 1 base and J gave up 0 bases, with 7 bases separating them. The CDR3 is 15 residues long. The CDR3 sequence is CASSLGQASNQPQHF. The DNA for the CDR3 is TGTGCCAGCAGCTTAGGGCAGGCTAGCAATCAGCCCCAGCATTTT.

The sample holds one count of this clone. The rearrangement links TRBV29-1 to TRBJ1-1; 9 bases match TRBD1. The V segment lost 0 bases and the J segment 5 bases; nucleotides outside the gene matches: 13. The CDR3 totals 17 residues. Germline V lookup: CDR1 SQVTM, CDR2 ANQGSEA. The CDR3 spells CSVEDWDREWLRTEAFF. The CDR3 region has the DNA TGCAGCGTTGAAGATTGGGACAGGGAATGGTTGAGGACTGAAGCTTTCTTT.

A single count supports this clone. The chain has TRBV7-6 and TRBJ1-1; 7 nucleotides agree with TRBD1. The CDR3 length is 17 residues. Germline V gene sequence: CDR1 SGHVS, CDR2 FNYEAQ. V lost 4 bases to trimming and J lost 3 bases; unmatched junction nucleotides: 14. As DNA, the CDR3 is TGTGCCAGCAGCTCCCGGACAGGAGGGGTGACGGACACTGAAGCTTTCTTT. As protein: CASSSRTGGVTDTEAFF.

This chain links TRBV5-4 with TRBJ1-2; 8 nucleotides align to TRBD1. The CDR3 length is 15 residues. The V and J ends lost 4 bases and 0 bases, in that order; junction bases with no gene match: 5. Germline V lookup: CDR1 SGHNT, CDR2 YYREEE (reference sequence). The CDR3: CASSTDRGANYGYTF. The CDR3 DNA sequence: TGTGCCAGCAGCACAGACAGGGGAGCTAACTATGGCTACACCTTC.

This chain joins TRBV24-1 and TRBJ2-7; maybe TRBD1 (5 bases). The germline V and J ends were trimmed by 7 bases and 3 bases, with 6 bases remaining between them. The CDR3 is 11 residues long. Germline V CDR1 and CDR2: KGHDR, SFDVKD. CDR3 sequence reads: CATSQGYEQYF. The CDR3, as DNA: TGTGCCACCAGCCAGGGCTACGAGCAGTACTTC.